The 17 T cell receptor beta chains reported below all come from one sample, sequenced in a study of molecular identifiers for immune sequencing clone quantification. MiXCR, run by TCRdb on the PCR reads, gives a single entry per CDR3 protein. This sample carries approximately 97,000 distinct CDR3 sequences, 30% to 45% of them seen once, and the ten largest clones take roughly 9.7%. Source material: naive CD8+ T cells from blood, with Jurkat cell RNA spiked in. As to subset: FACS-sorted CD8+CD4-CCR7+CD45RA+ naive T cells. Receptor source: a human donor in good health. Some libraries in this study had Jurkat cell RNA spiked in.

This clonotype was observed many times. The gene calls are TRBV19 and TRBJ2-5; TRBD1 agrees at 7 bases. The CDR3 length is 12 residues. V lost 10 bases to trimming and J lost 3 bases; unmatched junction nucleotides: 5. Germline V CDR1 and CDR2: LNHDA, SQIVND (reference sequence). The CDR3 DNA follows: TGTGCCACCCGGGACAGAGAAGAGACCCAGTACTTC. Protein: CATRDREETQYF.

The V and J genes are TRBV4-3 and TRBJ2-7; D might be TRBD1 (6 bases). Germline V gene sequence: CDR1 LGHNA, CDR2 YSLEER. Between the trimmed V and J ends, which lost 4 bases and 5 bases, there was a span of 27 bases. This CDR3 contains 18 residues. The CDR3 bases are TGCGCCAGCAGCCCCCCACAATTCCCAGGACAAGGGGACAACGAGCAGTACTTC. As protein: CASSPPQFPGQGDNEQYF.

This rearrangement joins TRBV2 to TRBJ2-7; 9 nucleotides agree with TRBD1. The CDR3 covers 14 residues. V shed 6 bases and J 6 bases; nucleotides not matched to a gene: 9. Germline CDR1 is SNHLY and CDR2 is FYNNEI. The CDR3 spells CASRGQGWFGEQYF. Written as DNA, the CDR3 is TGTGCCAGCAGAGGACAGGGGTGGTTTGGCGAGCAGTACTTC. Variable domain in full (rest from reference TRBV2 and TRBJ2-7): EPEVTQTPSHQVTQMGQEVILRCVPISNHLYFYWYRQILGQKVEFLVSFYNNEISEKSEIFDDQFSVERPDGSNFTLKIRSTKLEDSAMYFCASRGQGWFGEQYFGPGTRLTVT.

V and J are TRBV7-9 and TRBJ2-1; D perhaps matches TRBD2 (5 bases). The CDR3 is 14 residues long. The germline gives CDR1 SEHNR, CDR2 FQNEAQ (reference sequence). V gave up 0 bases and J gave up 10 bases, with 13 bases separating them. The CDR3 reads CASSLALWEQEQFF. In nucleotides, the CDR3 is TGTGCCAGCAGCTTAGCGTTGTGGGAGCAGGAGCAGTTCTTC.

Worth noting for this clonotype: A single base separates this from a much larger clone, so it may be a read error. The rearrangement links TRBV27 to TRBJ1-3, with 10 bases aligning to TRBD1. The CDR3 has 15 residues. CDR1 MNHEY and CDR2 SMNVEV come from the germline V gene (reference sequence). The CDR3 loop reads CDSSQDRGPGNTIYF. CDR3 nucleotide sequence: TGTGACAGCAGTCAAGACAGGGGGCCTGGAAACACCATATATTTT.

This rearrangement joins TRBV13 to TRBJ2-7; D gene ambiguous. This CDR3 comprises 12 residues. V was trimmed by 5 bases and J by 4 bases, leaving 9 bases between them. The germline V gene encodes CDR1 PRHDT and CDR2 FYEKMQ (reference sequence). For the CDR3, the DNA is TGTGCCAGCAGCCGAGGTGATTACGAGCAGTACTTC. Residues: CASSRGDYEQYF.

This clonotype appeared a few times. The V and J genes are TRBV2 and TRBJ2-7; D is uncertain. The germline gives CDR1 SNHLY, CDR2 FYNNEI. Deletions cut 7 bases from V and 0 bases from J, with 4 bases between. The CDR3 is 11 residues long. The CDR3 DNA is TGTGCCAGCATGCTCTCCTACGAGCAGTACTTC. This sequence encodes CASMLSYEQYF. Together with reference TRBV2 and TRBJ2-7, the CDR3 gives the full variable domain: EPEVTQTPSHQVTQMGQEVILRCVPISNHLYFYWYRQILGQKVEFLVSFYNNEISEKSEIFDDQFSVERPDGSNFTLKIRSTKLEDSAMYFCASMLSYEQYFGPGTRLTVT.

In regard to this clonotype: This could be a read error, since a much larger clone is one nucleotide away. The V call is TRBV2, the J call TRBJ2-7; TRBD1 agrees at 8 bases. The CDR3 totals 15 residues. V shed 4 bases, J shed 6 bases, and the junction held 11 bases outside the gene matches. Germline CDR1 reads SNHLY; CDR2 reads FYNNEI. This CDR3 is CASSAGQVPPGEQYF. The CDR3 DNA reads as TGTGCCAGCAGTGCGGGACAGGTCCCCCCGGGCGAGCAGTACTTC.

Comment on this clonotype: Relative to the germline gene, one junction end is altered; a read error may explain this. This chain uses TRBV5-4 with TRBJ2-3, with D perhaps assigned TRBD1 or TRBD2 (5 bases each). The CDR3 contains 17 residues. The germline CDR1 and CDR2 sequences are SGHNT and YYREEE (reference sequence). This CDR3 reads CASSLIPGTIGTVTQYF. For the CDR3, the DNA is TGTGCCAGCAGCCTTATACCCGGGACGATAGGCACAGTTACGCAGTATTTT.

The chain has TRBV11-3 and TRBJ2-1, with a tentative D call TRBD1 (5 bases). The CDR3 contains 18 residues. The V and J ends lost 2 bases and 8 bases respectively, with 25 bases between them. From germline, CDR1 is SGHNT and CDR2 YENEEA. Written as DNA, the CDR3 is TGTGCCAGCAGCTTAACTGGGTGGGGCGTCGGAGATCGTGATGAGCAGTTCTTC. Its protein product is CASSLTGWGVGDRDEQFF. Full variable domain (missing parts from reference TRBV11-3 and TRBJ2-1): EAGVVQSPRYKIIEKKQPVAFWCNPISGHNTLYWYLQNLGQGPELLIRYENEEAVDDSQLPKDRFSAERLKGVDSTLKIQPAELGDSAVYLCASSLTGWGVGDRDEQFFGPGTRLTVL.

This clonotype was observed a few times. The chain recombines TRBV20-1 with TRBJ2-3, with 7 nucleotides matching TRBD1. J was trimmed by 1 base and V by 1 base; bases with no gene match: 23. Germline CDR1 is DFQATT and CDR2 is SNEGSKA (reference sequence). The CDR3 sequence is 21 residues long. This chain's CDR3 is CSARVGGRTGLAWFGTDTQYF. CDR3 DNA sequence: TGCAGTGCTAGAGTTGGGGGCCGGACAGGCCTTGCCTGGTTCGGCACAGATACGCAGTATTTT.

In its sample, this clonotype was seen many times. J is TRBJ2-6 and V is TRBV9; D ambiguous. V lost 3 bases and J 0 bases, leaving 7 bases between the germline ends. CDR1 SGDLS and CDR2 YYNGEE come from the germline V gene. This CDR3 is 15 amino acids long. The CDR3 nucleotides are TGTGCCAGCAGCGGAACCAACTCTGGGGCCAACGTCCTGACTTTC. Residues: CASSGTNSGANVLTF.

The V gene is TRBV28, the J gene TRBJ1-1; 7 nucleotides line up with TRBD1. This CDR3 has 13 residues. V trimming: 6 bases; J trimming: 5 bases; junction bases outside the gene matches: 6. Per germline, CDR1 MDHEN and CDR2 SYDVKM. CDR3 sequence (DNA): TGTGCCAGCAGCCCTACAGGGGTTACTGAAGCTTTCTTT. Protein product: CASSPTGVTEAFF.

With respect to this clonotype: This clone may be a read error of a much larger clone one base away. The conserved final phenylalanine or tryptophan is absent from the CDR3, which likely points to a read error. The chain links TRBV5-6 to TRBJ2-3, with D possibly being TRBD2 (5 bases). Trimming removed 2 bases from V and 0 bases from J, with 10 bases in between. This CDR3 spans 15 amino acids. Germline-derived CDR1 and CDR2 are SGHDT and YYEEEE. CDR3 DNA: TGTGCCAGCAGCTTACCCTGGACTAGCACAGATACGCAGTATATT. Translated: CASSLPWTSTDTQYI.

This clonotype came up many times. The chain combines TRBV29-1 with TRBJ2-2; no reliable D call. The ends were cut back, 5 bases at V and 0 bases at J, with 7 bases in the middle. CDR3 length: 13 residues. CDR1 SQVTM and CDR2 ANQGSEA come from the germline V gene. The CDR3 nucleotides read TGCAGCGTTCTGTCAACGAACACCGGGGAGCTGTTTTTT. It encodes CSVLSTNTGELFF.

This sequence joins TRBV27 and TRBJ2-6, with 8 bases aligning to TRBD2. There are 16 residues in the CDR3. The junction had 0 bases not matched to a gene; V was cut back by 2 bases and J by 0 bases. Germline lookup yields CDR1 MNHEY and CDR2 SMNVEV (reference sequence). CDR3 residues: CASSLLAGSGANVLTF. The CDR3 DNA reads TGTGCCAGCAGTTTACTAGCGGGCTCTGGGGCCAACGTCCTGACTTTC. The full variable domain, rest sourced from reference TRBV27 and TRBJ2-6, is EAQVTQNPRYLITVTGKKLTVTCSQNMNHEYMSWYRQDPGLGLRQIYYSMNVEVTDKGDVPEGYKVSRKEKRNFPLILESPSPNQTSLYFCASSLLAGSGANVLTFGAGSRLTVL.

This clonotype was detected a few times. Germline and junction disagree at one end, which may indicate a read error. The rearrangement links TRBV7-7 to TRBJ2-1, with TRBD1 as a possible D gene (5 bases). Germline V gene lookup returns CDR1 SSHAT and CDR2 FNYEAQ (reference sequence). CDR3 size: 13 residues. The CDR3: CASSTVQGGEQFF. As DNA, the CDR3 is TGTGCTAGCAGCACGGTCCAGGGCGGTGAGCAGTTCTTC.